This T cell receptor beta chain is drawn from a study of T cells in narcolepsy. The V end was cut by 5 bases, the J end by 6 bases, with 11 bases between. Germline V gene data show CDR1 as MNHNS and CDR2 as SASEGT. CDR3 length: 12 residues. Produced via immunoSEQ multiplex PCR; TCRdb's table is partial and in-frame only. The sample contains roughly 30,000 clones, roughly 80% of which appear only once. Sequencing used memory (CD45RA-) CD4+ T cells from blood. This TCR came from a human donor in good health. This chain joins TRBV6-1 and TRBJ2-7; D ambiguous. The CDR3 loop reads CASSYRGSEQYF. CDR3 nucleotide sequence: TGTGCCAGCAGTTATCGTGGTTCCGAGCAGTACTTC.